These 29 T cell receptor beta chains were sequenced from one sample in a study of blood T cell repertoires in COVID-19. TCRdb's table, derived via immunoSEQ multiplex PCR, lists solely in-frame clones and lacks some. The top ten hold around 0.84% of the sample, which has 220,000 or so clones, approximately 90% seen once. Sequencing input: peripheral blood. These receptors were taken from a man aged 60 to 69 with COVID-19, enrolled during active disease.

The V gene is TRBV5-6, the J gene TRBJ2-3; 7 nucleotides align to TRBD2. This CDR3 is 15 amino acids long. Germline-derived CDR1 and CDR2 are SGHDT and YYEEEE. V was pared by 4 bases and J by 0 bases, with 5 bases of the junction left unmatched. The CDR3 nucleotides read TGTGCCAGCAGCAAACTAGCGAGTAGCACAGATACGCAGTATTTT. It encodes CASSKLASSTDTQYF. Variable domain in full (rest from reference TRBV5-6 and TRBJ2-3): DAGVTQSPTHLIKTRGQQVTLRCSPKSGHDTVSWYQQALGQGPQFIFQYYEEEERQRGNFPDRFSGHQFPNYSSELNVNALLLGDSALYLCASSKLASSTDTQYFGPGTRLTVL.

The rearrangement uses TRBV28 and TRBJ1-2; D not certain. The ends were cut back, 2 bases at V and 3 bases at J, with 10 bases in the middle. CDR1 MDHEN and CDR2 SYDVKM come from the germline V gene. This CDR3 comprises 14 residues. The CDR3 protein is CASSLQGRDYGYTF. The CDR3 DNA reads TGTGCCAGCAGTTTACAAGGGAGAGACTATGGCTACACCTTC.

The chain employs TRBV5-1 and TRBJ2-7, with D hard to call. Germline CDR1 reads SGHRS; CDR2 reads YFSETQ. The CDR3 covers 13 residues. V was trimmed by 0 bases and J by 4 bases, leaving 8 bases between them. This CDR3 is CASSLEGGYEQYF. In nucleotides, the CDR3 is TGCGCCAGCAGCTTGGAAGGCGGATACGAGCAGTACTTC.

This clone appeared a single time. The chain joins TRBV27 to TRBJ1-4; 8 bases are shared with TRBD1. V lost 4 bases, J lost 7 bases, and 8 bases stayed unmatched. Germline loops: CDR1 MNHEY, CDR2 SMNVEV (reference sequence). The CDR3 runs to 15 residues. DNA for the CDR3: TGTGCCAGCAGTTCCCTTCACAGGGGGGGTGAAAAACTGTTTTTT. This gives the protein CASSSLHRGGEKLFF.

The chain links TRBV6-6 to TRBJ1-6; TRBD1 matches 7 bases. The CDR3 loop spans 15 amino acids. Germline CDR1 and CDR2: MNHNY and SVGAGI (reference sequence). The ends lost 5 bases at V and 3 bases at J; junction bases unmatched: 4. The CDR3 loop is CASSPGTVYNSPLHF. In DNA, the CDR3 is TGTGCCAGCAGTCCCGGGACAGTCTATAATTCACCCCTCCACTTT.

The chain couples TRBV19 to TRBJ1-1, with TRBD1 matching over 8 bases. The germline gives CDR1 LNHDA, CDR2 SQIVND (reference sequence). The CDR3 is made up of 16 amino acids. Trimming removed 6 bases from V and 4 bases from J; junction bases left unmatched: 13. CDR3 coding DNA: TGTGCCAGTAGCTCACCTGCAGGGGGCCCGGGCACTGAAGCTTTCTTT. The encoded protein is CASSSPAGGPGTEAFF. The complete variable domain, with remaining parts taken from reference TRBV19 and TRBJ1-1, reads DGGITQSPKYLFRKEGQNVTLSCEQNLNHDAMYWYRQDPGQGLRLIYYSQIVNDFQKGDIAEGYSVSREKKESFPLTVTSAQKNPTAFYLCASSSPAGGPGTEAFFGQGTRLTVV.

The chain uses TRBV18 and TRBJ1-1; D uncertain. From germline, CDR1 is KGHSH and CDR2 LQKENI. V lost 2 bases to trimming and J lost 5 bases, with 12 bases between them. This CDR3 is 14 amino acids long. This chain's CDR3 is CASSPGLGMTEAFF. The CDR3, as DNA: TGTGCCAGCTCACCAGGGCTCGGAATGACTGAAGCTTTCTTT.

This rearrangement joins TRBV19 to TRBJ1-4; possibly TRBD1 for D (6 bases). There are 16 residues in the CDR3. The germline gives CDR1 LNHDA, CDR2 SQIVND (reference sequence). V lost 7 bases and J 8 bases, leaving 23 bases between the germline ends. CDR3 DNA: TGTGCCAGTACCGCCTGGGGGACACAGGCAGTGGAAAAACTGTTTTTT. Encoded protein: CASTAWGTQAVEKLFF.

The rearrangement joins TRBV4-1 to TRBJ2-2, with D possibly being TRBD1 (6 bases). The CDR3 covers 16 residues. V was pared by 1 base and J by 0 bases, with 9 bases between. Germline lookup yields CDR1 MGHRA and CDR2 YSYEKL. The CDR3 here is CASSQAGTPNTGELFF. The CDR3 DNA is TGCGCCAGCAGCCAAGCCGGGACACCGAACACCGGGGAGCTGTTTTTT.

This rearrangement joins TRBV7-9 to TRBJ2-1; D is perhaps TRBD2 (5 bases). Between the trimmed V and J ends, which lost 3 bases and 1 base, there was a span of 7 bases. Germline loops: CDR1 SEHNR, CDR2 FQNEAQ (reference sequence). CDR3 length: 14 amino acids. The CDR3 DNA reads as TGTGCCAGCAGCTTGAGGGAGTCCTACAATGAGCAGTTCTTC. Translating gives CASSLRESYNEQFF.

The chain recombines TRBV19 with TRBJ1-2, with TRBD1 as a possible D gene (6 bases). Germline CDR1 reads LNHDA; CDR2 reads SQIVND (reference sequence). Trimming took off 9 bases at V and 4 bases at J, with 15 bases between the two ends. CDR3 length equals 13 residues. In DNA form, the CDR3 reads TGTGCCAGCAGGGGTCAGGGAATCTATGGCTACACCTTC. Amino acids: CASRGQGIYGYTF.

The chain couples TRBV2 to TRBJ2-3, with 10 bases fitting TRBD2. Germline loops: CDR1 SNHLY, CDR2 FYNNEI. The CDR3 contains 18 residues. The V and J ends lost 3 bases and 4 bases, in that order; junction bases with no gene match: 13. CDR3 residues: CASSEPHQRGGGADTQYF. CDR3 DNA sequence: TGTGCCAGCAGTGAGCCTCATCAGCGGGGGGGCGGTGCAGATACGCAGTATTTT.

J is TRBJ2-3 and V is TRBV6-5; D may be TRBD1 (5 bases). V gave up 0 bases and J gave up 2 bases, with 12 bases separating them. CDR1 is MNHEY, CDR2 SVGAGI, per germline. The length of the CDR3 is 16 residues. CDR3 nucleotides: TGTGCCAGCAGTTACTCGATAGGACAAGCCACAGATACGCAGTATTTT. Its translation is CASSYSIGQATDTQYF.

V is TRBV18 and J is TRBJ2-1; 9 bases are a match to TRBD2. Trimming removed 6 bases from V and 8 bases from J; junction bases left unmatched: 11. The length of the CDR3 is 15 residues. Germline V gene sequence: CDR1 KGHSH, CDR2 LQKENI. CDR3 sequence (DNA): TGTGCCAGCTCTCCGACCGGGACTAGCTTCGATGAGCAGTTCTTC. It encodes CASSPTGTSFDEQFF. Together with reference TRBV18 and TRBJ2-1, the CDR3 gives the full variable domain: NAGVMQNPRHLVRRRGQEARLRCSPMKGHSHVYWYRQLPEEGLKFMVYLQKENIIDESGMPKERFSAEFPKEGPSILRIQQVVRGDSAAYFCASSPTGTSFDEQFFGPGTRLTVL.

The gene calls are TRBV19 and TRBJ1-6; 7 positions match TRBD1. V lost 7 bases, J lost 7 bases, and 13 bases stayed unmatched. CDR3 size: 16 residues. The germline V gene has CDR1 LNHDA and CDR2 SQIVND (reference sequence). CDR3 in DNA: TGTGCCAGTACAACCGCGGGAGGGGGCTTGAATTCACCCCTCCACTTT. It translates to CASTTAGGGLNSPLHF.

The V call is TRBV7-2, the J call TRBJ1-2, with a possible D match to TRBD1 (5 bases). CDR1 and CDR2 (germline): SGHTA, FQGNSA. The CDR3 is 12 residues long. V dropped 5 bases and J dropped 8 bases, with 12 bases sitting between them. The CDR3 region is CASSIPGFGYTF. The CDR3 bases are TGTGCCAGCAGCATACCAGGGTTCGGCTACACCTTC.

This clone has a handful of counts. This sequence joins TRBV2 and TRBJ1-4, with 8 bases aligning to TRBD1. The CDR3 sequence is 16 residues long. CDR1 and CDR2 (germline): SNHLY, FYNNEI. The V segment lost 1 base and the J segment 14 bases; nucleotides outside the gene matches: 15. CDR3 DNA: TGTGCCAGCAGTGAAGTTTTGGGCCAGGGGGCCCGGGGGCTGTTTTTT. Translation gives CASSEVLGQGARGLFF.

This clone was found a few times. CDR3 protein: CASRVTGTTQETQYF. The CDR3 region has the DNA TGTGCCAGTAGAGTCACCGGGACAACCCAAGAGACCCAGTACTTC. This sequence joins TRBV19 and TRBJ2-5; D is perhaps TRBD1 (6 bases). CDR1 and CDR2 from the germline V gene are LNHDA and SQIVND (reference sequence). This CDR3 contains 15 residues. V was pared by 6 bases and J by 1 base, with 15 bases between.

V and J are TRBV7-8 and TRBJ2-3; D is unresolved. Germline V lookup: CDR1 SGHVS, CDR2 FQNEAQ. With 4 bases removed from V and 6 bases from J, the gap between germline ends came to 17 bases. The CDR3 is made up of 15 amino acids. CDR3 bases: TGTGCCAGCAGCTCCTACGGCCGGGTTGGGGATACGCAGTATTTT. It is translated as CASSSYGRVGDTQYF. The full variable domain, rest sourced from reference TRBV7-8 and TRBJ2-3, is GAGVSQSPRYKVAKRGQDVALRCDPISGHVSLFWYQQALGQGPEFLTYFQNEAQLDKSGLPSDRFFAERPEGSVSTLKIQRTQQEDSAVYLCASSSYGRVGDTQYFGPGTRLTVL.

In its sample, this clone was seen a few times. The rearrangement links TRBV7-9 to TRBJ1-3; 9 bases line up with TRBD1. CDR1 and CDR2 (germline): SEHNR, FQNEAQ (reference sequence). The CDR3 spans 17 residues. Germline trimming cut 3 bases from V and 0 bases from J; bases unmatched to any gene: 6. The CDR3 sequence is CASSFAGTGLSGNTIYF. The CDR3 DNA follows: TGTGCCAGCAGCTTCGCCGGGACAGGGCTCTCTGGAAACACCATATATTTT.

The chain is built from TRBV30 and TRBJ1-3; 7 bases line up with TRBD1. V dropped 2 bases and J dropped 0; count of bases not matched to a gene: 4. This CDR3 has 15 residues. The germline CDR1 and CDR2 sequences are GTSNPN and SVGIG (reference sequence). CDR3 nucleotides: TGTGCCTGGAGTTACAGGGGCTCCTCTGGAAACACCATATATTTT. Protein: CAWSYRGSSGNTIYF.

This clone was counted only a few times. The chain couples TRBV4-1 to TRBJ1-2; 7 nucleotides match TRBD1. Germline assignment: CDR1 MGHRA and CDR2 YSYEKL. The CDR3 consists of 19 residues. The V gene end was trimmed by 3 bases and the J gene end by 1 base; junction bases not matched to a gene: 17. CDR3 nucleotide sequence: TGCGCCAGCAGCCAGGCCCTTTTGGGACAGCCTTCTTTTAACTATGGCTACACCTTC. This translates into CASSQALLGQPSFNYGYTF.

CDR3 bases: TGTGCCAGCGCCGGGGTGGGAGGGTATTACAATGAGCAGTTCTTC. Translating it yields CASAGVGGYYNEQFF. This chain uses TRBV11-2 with TRBJ2-1, with 7 bases matching TRBD2. J gave up 4 bases and V 8 bases, and 11 bases lay outside the gene matches. Per the germline V gene, CDR1 is SGHAT and CDR2 is FQNNGV. This CDR3 is 15 amino acids long.

The rearrangement links TRBV6-5 to TRBJ2-7; 7 bases fit TRBD1. Germline CDR1 and CDR2: MNHEY and SVGAGI. V gave up 7 bases and J gave up 0 bases; unmatched junction bases: 9. The CDR3 covers 15 residues. As DNA, the CDR3 is TGTGCCAGCAACACCCCACAGGGGCACTCCTACGAGCAGTACTTC. This encodes CASNTPQGHSYEQYF.

This chain connects TRBV7-8 to TRBJ1-3; 7 nucleotides agree with TRBD1. Germline V lookup: CDR1 SGHVS, CDR2 FQNEAQ. The V gene end was trimmed by 5 bases and the J gene end by 0 bases; junction bases not matched to a gene: 4. CDR3 size: 15 residues. CDR3 in amino acids: CASSPGTASGNTIYF. The DNA for the CDR3 is TGTGCCAGCAGCCCAGGGACAGCCTCTGGAAACACCATATATTTT.

This clone was observed a single time. The chain joins TRBV2 to TRBJ1-2; 8 bases map to TRBD1. V dropped 4 bases and J dropped 1; count of bases not matched to a gene: 2. Germline V gives CDR1 SNHLY, CDR2 FYNNEI. This CDR3 is 14 amino acids long. The CDR3 is CASSAGGGNYGYTF. In nucleotides, the CDR3 is TGTGCCAGCAGTGCAGGGGGCGGTAACTATGGCTACACCTTC.

The V gene is TRBV5-1, the J gene TRBJ2-7; 9 bases align to TRBD1. Looked up from germline, CDR1 is SGHRS and CDR2 is YFSETQ. This CDR3 is built from 15 residues. V lost 5 bases to trimming and J lost 2 bases; unmatched junction nucleotides: 8. DNA for the CDR3: TGCGCCAGCAGGGGCTATGGGGACAGGGCCTACGAGCAGTACTTC. Translated, it gives CASRGYGDRAYEQYF.

V usage is TRBV10-1 and J usage is TRBJ2-7; a possible D gene is TRBD1 (5 bases). CDR3 length: 15 amino acids. V lost 6 bases, J lost 0 bases, and 15 bases lay in between. The germline V gene has CDR1 WNHNN and CDR2 SYGVQD (reference sequence). The CDR3 region is CASSASRTSSYEQYF. The CDR3 DNA is TGCGCCAGCAGCGCTTCTAGGACAAGCTCCTACGAGCAGTACTTC.

The chain recombines TRBV7-2 with TRBJ2-7; no definite D call. The CDR3 totals 12 residues. V was cut by 5 bases and J by 5 bases, with 10 bases left in between. Germline V gene data show CDR1 as SGHTA and CDR2 as FQGNSA. Written as DNA, the CDR3 is TGTGCCAGCAGCCTTTCGAGGAACGAGCAGTACTTC. It encodes CASSLSRNEQYF.